This is a list of T cell receptor beta chains from one sample in a study of cytomegalovirus exposure and HLA in healthy donors. Profiling relied on immunoSEQ multiplex PCR, and the TCRdb table lists in-frame clones only, not all of them. Of over 110,000 clones detected, around 85% appear once; the ten largest clones hold approximately 8.8%. The sample comprised PBMCs. The origin of the receptors is a woman in her fifties or sixties in good health and CMV-seropositive. Each CDR3 is given with its conserved first and last residue. Fields, in order: clone size, V gene, D gene, J gene, CDR3 DNA, CDR3 protein. The D gene is left open where the match is weak. The size field is filled for only some rows; it gives once, few, many or a size class.

few	TRBV2	.	TRBJ2-2	TGTGCCAGCAGTGAACAGGGGGGAGATACCGGGGAGCTGTTTTTT	CASSEQGGDTGELFF
.	TRBV7-9	TRBD1	TRBJ1-2	TGTGCCAGCAGGTCGGCAGGGGGCAACTATGGCTACACCTTC	CASRSAGGNYGYTF
.	TRBV30	TRBD1	TRBJ1-2	TGTGCCTGGAGCGAAGGAGGGGGCCATGGCTACACCTTC	CAWSEGGGHGYTF
.	TRBV5-1	.	TRBJ2-6	TGCGCCAGCAGCCTAATATCTGGGGCCAACGTCCTGACTTTC	CASSLISGANVLTF
.	TRBV11-3	.	TRBJ1-3	TGTGCCAGCAGCTCGGGGTCGGGAAACACCATATATTTT	CASSSGSGNTIYF
.	TRBV7-9	.	TRBJ1-1	TGTGCCAGCAGGACAGAACAGAGGAACACTGAAGCTTTCTTT	CASRTEQRNTEAFF
.	TRBV4-1	.	TRBJ2-7	TGCGCCAGCAGCCGTGGGGATGGGGCGACTTACGAGCAGTACTTC	CASSRGDGATYEQYF
.	TRBV10-3	TRBD2	TRBJ2-4	TGTGCCATCAGCCGGGATCTAGCGGGAGACATTCAGTACTTC	CAISRDLAGDIQYF
.	TRBV18	.	TRBJ1-4	TGTGCCAGCTCACCAATTACAGGATCCAATGAAAAACTGTTTTTT	CASSPITGSNEKLFF
once	TRBV5-8	TRBD2	TRBJ2-1	TGTGCCAGCAGCTTGACACTAGCGGGGGGCGCCTACAATGAGCAGTTCTTC	CASSLTLAGGAYNEQFF
.	TRBV5-1	.	TRBJ1-6	TGCGCCAGCAGCTTAGGCGGAGGGTTGTCACCCCTCCACTTT	CASSLGGGLSPLHF
.	TRBV29-1	TRBD1	TRBJ2-7	TGCAGCGTTGCCGACAGGGGTCCTTCCTACGAGCAGTACTTC	CSVADRGPSYEQYF
.	TRBV7-2	.	TRBJ1-4	TGTGCCAGCAGCGGGAGGGCGGAGGGAGGGGAAAAACTGTTTTTT	CASSGRAEGGEKLFF
.	TRBV7-6	TRBD2	TRBJ2-1	TGTGCCAGCAGCCAAACTAGCGGGGAGTACAATGAGCAGTTCTTC	CASSQTSGEYNEQFF
.	TRBV19	.	TRBJ1-2	TGTGCCAGTAGTCCTCGGGAGAGGCAGGGCTACACCTTC	CASSPRERQGYTF
.	TRBV5-8	TRBD1	TRBJ2-7	TGTGCCAGCAGCGAACCGGGACAGGGTGCCAACGAGCAGTACTTC	CASSEPGQGANEQYF
.	TRBV4-3	.	TRBJ1-3	TGCGCCAGCAGCCAAGATCCAGGGGCTGGAAACACCATATATTTT	CASSQDPGAGNTIYF
.	TRBV6-1	.	TRBJ1-6	TGTGCCAGCAGTGAAGCCTCTCTCCTGAATTCACCCCTCCACTTT	CASSEASLLNSPLHF
.	TRBV18	TRBD1	TRBJ2-2	TGTGCCAGCTCATTCGGGACAGGGTCAAACACCGGGGAGCTGTTTTTT	CASSFGTGSNTGELFF
few	TRBV12-1	.	TRBJ2-1	TGTGCCAGCAGCGGCGCGCCCGGGACTAGCGGGGGGGCCAGTCAGTTCTTC	CASSGAPGTSGGASQFF